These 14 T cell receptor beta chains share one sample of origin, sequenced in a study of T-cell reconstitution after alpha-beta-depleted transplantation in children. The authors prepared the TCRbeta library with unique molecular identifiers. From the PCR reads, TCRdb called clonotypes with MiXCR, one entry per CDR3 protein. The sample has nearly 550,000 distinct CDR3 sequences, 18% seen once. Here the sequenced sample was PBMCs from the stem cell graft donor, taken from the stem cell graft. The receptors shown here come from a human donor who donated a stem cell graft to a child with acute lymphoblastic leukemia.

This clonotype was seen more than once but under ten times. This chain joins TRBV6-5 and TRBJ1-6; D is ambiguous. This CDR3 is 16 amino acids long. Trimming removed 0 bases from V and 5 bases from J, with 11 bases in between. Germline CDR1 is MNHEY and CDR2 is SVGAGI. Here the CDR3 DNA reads TGTGCCAGCAGTTACTCAAGGTTCGGTAATAATTCACCCCTCCACTTT. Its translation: CASSYSRFGNNSPLHF.

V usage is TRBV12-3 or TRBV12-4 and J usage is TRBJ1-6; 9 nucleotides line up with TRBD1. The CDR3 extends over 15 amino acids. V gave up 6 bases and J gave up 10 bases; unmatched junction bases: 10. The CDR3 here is CASSLLGQGGSPLHF. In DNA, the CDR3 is TGTGCCAGCAGCCTGCTGGGACAGGGTGGCTCACCCCTCCACTTT.

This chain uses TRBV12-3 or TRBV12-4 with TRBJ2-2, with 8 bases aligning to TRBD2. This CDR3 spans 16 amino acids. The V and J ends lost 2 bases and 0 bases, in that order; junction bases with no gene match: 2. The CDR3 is CASSLPRGANTGELFF. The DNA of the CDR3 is TGTGCCAGCAGTTTACCGCGGGGGGCGAACACCGGGGAGCTGTTTTTT.

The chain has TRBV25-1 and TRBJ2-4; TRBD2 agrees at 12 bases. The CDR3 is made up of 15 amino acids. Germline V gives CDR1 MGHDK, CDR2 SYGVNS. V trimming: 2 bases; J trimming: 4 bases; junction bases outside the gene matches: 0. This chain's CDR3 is CASSEGTSGKNIQYF. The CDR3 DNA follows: TGTGCCAGCAGTGAAGGGACTAGCGGGAAAAACATTCAGTACTTC.

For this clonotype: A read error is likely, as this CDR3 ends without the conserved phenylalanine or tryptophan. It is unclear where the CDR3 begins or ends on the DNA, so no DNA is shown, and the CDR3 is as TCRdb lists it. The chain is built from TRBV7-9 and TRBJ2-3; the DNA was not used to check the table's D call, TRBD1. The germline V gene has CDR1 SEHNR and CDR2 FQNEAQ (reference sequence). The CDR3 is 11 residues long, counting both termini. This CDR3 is CASSRVLGQSI.

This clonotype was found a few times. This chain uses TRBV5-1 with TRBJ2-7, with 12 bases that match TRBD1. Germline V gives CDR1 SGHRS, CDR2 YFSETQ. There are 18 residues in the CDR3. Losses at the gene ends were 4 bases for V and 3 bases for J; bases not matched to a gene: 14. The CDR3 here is CASSNGRDRGPFFYEQYF. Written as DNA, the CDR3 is TGCGCCAGCAGCAACGGCCGGGACAGGGGGCCCTTTTTCTACGAGCAGTACTTC.

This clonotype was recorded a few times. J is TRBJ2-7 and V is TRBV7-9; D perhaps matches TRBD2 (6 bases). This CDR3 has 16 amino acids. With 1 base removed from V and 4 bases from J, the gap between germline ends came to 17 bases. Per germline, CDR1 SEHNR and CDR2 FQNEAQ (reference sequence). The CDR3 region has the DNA TGTGCCAGCAGCTTAGTGTCGGGAGTAAGAGGATACGAGCAGTACTTC. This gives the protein CASSLVSGVRGYEQYF.

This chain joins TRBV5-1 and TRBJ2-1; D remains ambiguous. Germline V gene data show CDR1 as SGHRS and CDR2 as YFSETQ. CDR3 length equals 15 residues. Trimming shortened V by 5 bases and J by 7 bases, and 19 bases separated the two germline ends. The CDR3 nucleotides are TGCGCCAGCAGGCCTAATAACCAACGAGAGAATGAGCAGTTCTTC. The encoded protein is CASRPNNQRENEQFF.

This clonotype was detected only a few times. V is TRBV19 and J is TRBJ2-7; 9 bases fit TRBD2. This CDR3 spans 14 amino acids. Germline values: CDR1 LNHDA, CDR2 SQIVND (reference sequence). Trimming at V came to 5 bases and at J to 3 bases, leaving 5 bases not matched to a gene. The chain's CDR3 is CASSVREGDYEQYF. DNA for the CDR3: TGTGCCAGTAGTGTGCGGGAGGGAGACTACGAGCAGTACTTC.

This CDR3 is CASSELPNYGYTF. Here the CDR3 DNA reads TGCGCCAGCAGTGAGCTGCCTAACTATGGCTACACCTTC. The chain has TRBV10-2 and TRBJ1-2; D remains unclear. Germline CDR1 reads WSHSY; CDR2 reads SAAADI. With 2 bases removed from V and 0 bases from J, the gap between germline ends came to 4 bases. The CDR3 runs to 13 residues.

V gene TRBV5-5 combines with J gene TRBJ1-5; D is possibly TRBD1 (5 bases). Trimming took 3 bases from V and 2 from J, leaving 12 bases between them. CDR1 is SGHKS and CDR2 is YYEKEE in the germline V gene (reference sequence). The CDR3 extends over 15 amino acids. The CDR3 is CASSSGEGGNQPQHF. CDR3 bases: TGTGCCAGCAGCTCGGGGGAAGGGGGCAATCAGCCCCAGCATTTT.

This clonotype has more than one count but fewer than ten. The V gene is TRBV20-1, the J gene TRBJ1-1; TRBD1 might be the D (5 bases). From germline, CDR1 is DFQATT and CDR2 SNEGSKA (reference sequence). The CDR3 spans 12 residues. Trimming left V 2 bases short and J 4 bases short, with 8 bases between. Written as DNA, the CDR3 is TGCAGTGCTAGAAAGGGGCCCACTGAAGCTTTCTTT. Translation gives CSARKGPTEAFF.

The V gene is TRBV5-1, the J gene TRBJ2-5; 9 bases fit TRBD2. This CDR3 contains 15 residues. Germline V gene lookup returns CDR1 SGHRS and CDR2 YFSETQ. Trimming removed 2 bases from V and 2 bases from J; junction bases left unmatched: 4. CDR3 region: CASSFWAGGQETQYF. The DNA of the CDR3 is TGCGCCAGCAGCTTCTGGGCGGGAGGGCAAGAGACCCAGTACTTC.

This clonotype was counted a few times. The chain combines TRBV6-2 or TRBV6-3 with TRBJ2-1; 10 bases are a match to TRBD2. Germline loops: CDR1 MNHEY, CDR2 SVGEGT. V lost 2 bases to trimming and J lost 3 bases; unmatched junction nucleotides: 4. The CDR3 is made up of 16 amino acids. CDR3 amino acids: CASSYASGRYYNEQFF. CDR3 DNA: TGTGCCAGCAGTTACGCTAGCGGGAGATACTACAATGAGCAGTTCTTC.